The 6 T cell receptor beta chains listed next were all sequenced from one sample in a study of early T cells in non-severe SARS-CoV-2 infection. TCRdb reanalysed the 5' RACE reads using MiXCR and keeps one entry per CDR3 protein. The sample has tens of thousands of distinct CDR3 sequences, 4.5% to 7% seen once; the top ten hold 3.5% to 4.5%. The sample in question was whole blood, obtained at baseline. The receptors here all came from an adult who was a healthcare worker with PCR-confirmed SARS-CoV-2 infection or an uninfected control (not recorded which).

In its sample, this clonotype was seen many times. CDR3 region: CASSPTGVRTDTQYF. CDR3 bases: TGTGCCAGCAGCCCCACTGGCGTTCGCACAGATACGCAGTATTTT. The chain carries TRBV9 and TRBJ2-3, with D unresolved. Looked up from germline, CDR1 is SGDLS and CDR2 is YYNGEE. V lost 4 bases and J 1 base, leaving 13 bases between the germline ends. The CDR3 has 15 residues.

This clonotype was observed at least ten times. This sequence joins TRBV7-9 and TRBJ2-5, with 13 positions matching TRBD2. The CDR3 extends over 19 amino acids. V lost 2 bases to trimming and J lost 0 bases; unmatched junction nucleotides: 9. Germline V gives CDR1 SEHNR, CDR2 FQNEAQ (reference sequence). Here the CDR3 DNA reads TGTGCCAGCAGCTTAAGACCGGGACTAGCGGGACCCCACCAAGAGACCCAGTACTTC. Translation: CASSLRPGLAGPHQETQYF.

This chain links TRBV29-1 with TRBJ2-7; TRBD2 is a possible D gene (5 bases). The germline gives CDR1 SQVTM, CDR2 ANQGSEA. The CDR3 spans 13 residues. Between the trimmed V and J ends, which lost 7 bases and 0 bases, there was a span of 13 bases. CDR3 DNA: TGCAGCGCCCAGCGGACGAGCTCCTACGAGCAGTACTTC. Its translation: CSAQRTSSYEQYF.

The V and J genes are TRBV4-1 and TRBJ1-6, with 7 bases lining up with TRBD1. With V trimmed by 4 bases and J by 4 bases, 4 bases remained unmatched. The CDR3 sequence is 15 residues long. CDR1 and CDR2 (germline): MGHRA, YSYEKL. The CDR3 is CASSLGTAYNSPLHF. DNA of the CDR3: TGCGCCAGCAGCCTGGGGACAGCTTATAATTCACCCCTCCACTTT.

This clonotype was observed at least ten times. The chain is built from TRBV11-3 and TRBJ2-2; D gene unclear. CDR1 and CDR2 (germline): SGHNT, YENEEA. The CDR3 has 15 residues. Trimming removed 2 bases from V and 0 bases from J, with 7 bases in between. The CDR3 sequence: CASSLRRANTGELFF. Here the CDR3 DNA reads TGTGCCAGCAGCTTACGAAGGGCGAACACCGGGGAGCTGTTTTTT.

This clonotype was recorded at least ten times. The V call is TRBV7-2, the J call TRBJ1-5; D is undetermined. This CDR3 contains 14 residues. In germline, CDR1 is SGHTA, CDR2 FQGNSA. V lost 1 base and J lost 2, with 6 bases in between. The CDR3: CASSLEWGNQPQHF. CDR3 bases: TGTGCCAGCAGCTTAGAGTGGGGCAATCAGCCCCAGCATTTT.